These 31 T cell receptor beta chains came from one sample sequenced in a study of OX40 agonist ivuxolimab in advanced cancers. This table comes from immunoSEQ multiplex PCR, and its TCRdb copy is limited to in-frame clones, with some not included. Altogether around 65,000 clones are present, about 80% being singletons, with the ten largest covering about 2.2%. The sequencing here drew on CD4+ or CD8+ T cells sorted from blood, taken in a trial of the OX40 agonist ivuxolimab. All receptors derive from an adult with an advanced solid tumor such as melanoma, head and neck, liver or kidney cancer.

This clone was observed once. The genes are TRBV5-5 and TRBJ2-3, with D perhaps being TRBD1 or TRBD2 (6 bases each). V was trimmed by 2 bases and J by 2 bases, leaving 9 bases between them. The V gene's germline CDR1 is SGHKS and CDR2 YYEKEE (reference sequence). This CDR3 region has 14 residues. The CDR3 sequence is CASSFGGPTDTQYF. The DNA of the CDR3 is TGTGCCAGCAGCTTTGGGGGGCCCACAGATACGCAGTATTTT.

The chain recombines TRBV2 with TRBJ1-5; D remains unclear. Trimming left V 4 bases short and J 3 bases short, with 7 bases between. The CDR3 is 13 residues long. Looked up from germline, CDR1 is SNHLY and CDR2 is FYNNEI. The CDR3 coding sequence is TGTGCCAGCAGTGTCCAGGCCAATCAGCCCCAGCATTTT. Translation: CASSVQANQPQHF.

This chain links TRBV18 with TRBJ2-2, with D uncertain. Germline V gene data show CDR1 as KGHSH and CDR2 as LQKENI. V was cut by 2 bases and J by 5 bases, with 3 bases left in between. The CDR3 spans 12 residues. The CDR3 region is CASSPDTGELFF. Here the CDR3 DNA reads TGTGCCAGCTCACCAGATACCGGGGAGCTGTTTTTT.

The CDR3 bases are TGTGCCAGCAGCTTAGGACTAGCTCGCACCGGGGAGCTGTTTTTT. As protein: CASSLGLARTGELFF. The chain joins TRBV5-4 to TRBJ2-2; 8 bases are a match to TRBD2. Germline V gene data show CDR1 as SGHNT and CDR2 as YYREEE (reference sequence). The V segment lost 2 bases and the J segment 4 bases; nucleotides outside the gene matches: 4. The CDR3 covers 15 residues.

The genes are TRBV5-1 and TRBJ2-5, with D perhaps TRBD2 (6 bases). CDR3 length: 15 amino acids. The V gene's germline CDR1 is SGHRS and CDR2 YFSETQ. Trimming pared 0 bases from V and 3 bases from J, leaving 12 bases between. In DNA, the CDR3 is TGCGCCAGCAGCTTGGTGCACGGACTAAAAGAGACCCAGTACTTC. Translation gives CASSLVHGLKETQYF.

The V and J genes are TRBV5-1 and TRBJ2-2; D is ambiguous. The CDR3 consists of 16 residues. CDR1 and CDR2 from the germline V gene are SGHRS and YFSETQ. V lost 0 bases, J lost 1 base, and 10 bases lay in between. This CDR3 is CASSLGDNLNTGELFF. CDR3 bases: TGCGCCAGCAGCTTGGGCGACAACTTGAACACCGGGGAGCTGTTTTTT.

The chain couples TRBV2 to TRBJ2-7; D uncertain. The CDR3 length is 13 residues. The germline V and J ends were trimmed by 5 bases and 3 bases, with 11 bases remaining between them. Germline V gene sequence: CDR1 SNHLY, CDR2 FYNNEI. The CDR3 loop reads CASSLQDLYEQYF. CDR3 sequence (DNA): TGTGCCAGCAGTTTACAAGACCTCTACGAGCAGTACTTC.

This clone was seen more than once but under ten times. The chain has TRBV7-9 and TRBJ2-5; 10 nucleotides line up with TRBD1. Germline trimming cut 5 bases from V and 5 bases from J; bases unmatched to any gene: 5. The germline CDR1 and CDR2 sequences are SEHNR and FQNEAQ (reference sequence). The CDR3 loop spans 14 amino acids. Here the CDR3 DNA reads TGTGCCAGCAGCGACAGGGGGCAATTGGAGACCCAGTACTTC. Translating it yields CASSDRGQLETQYF.

CDR3 coding DNA: TGCGCCAGCAGCCCGAGGCCTCCCGGGACTAGCGGGATTAATGAGCAGTTCTTC. It is translated as CASSPRPPGTSGINEQFF. This chain uses TRBV5-1 with TRBJ2-1; 13 bases align to TRBD2. Germline V lookup: CDR1 SGHRS, CDR2 YFSETQ. The CDR3 totals 18 residues. V shed 4 bases and J 7 bases; nucleotides not matched to a gene: 14.

V is TRBV2 and J is TRBJ2-7; no definite D call. The V end lost 7 bases, the J end lost 6 bases, and 13 bases lay between the germline ends. The germline CDR1 and CDR2 sequences are SNHLY and FYNNEI. This CDR3 contains 12 residues. CDR3 in DNA: TGTGCCAGCAATCAACTCCTGAGCGAGCAGTACTTC. It encodes CASNQLLSEQYF.

This chain connects TRBV6-6 to TRBJ1-2; D uncertain. Germline lookup yields CDR1 MNHNY and CDR2 SVGAGI (reference sequence). The CDR3 covers 14 residues. V was cut by 6 bases and J by 1 base, with 12 bases left in between. CDR3 sequence (DNA): TGTGCCAGCAGGGGCACCACCATTAACTATGGCTACACCTTC. Translating it yields CASRGTTINYGYTF.

This chain uses TRBV7-9 with TRBJ1-6; D unclear. The V end was cut by 1 base, the J end by 13 bases, with 8 bases between. This CDR3 contains 12 residues. Germline CDR1 and CDR2: SEHNR and FQNEAQ (reference sequence). The CDR3 region is CASSLGATPLHF. In DNA, the CDR3 is TGTGCCAGCAGCTTAGGGGCCACCCCCCTCCACTTT.

The DNA of the CDR3 is TGCGCCAGCAGCTCGGGACAGGTATTTCCATACGAGCAGTACTTC. Protein product: CASSSGQVFPYEQYF. This sequence joins TRBV5-1 and TRBJ2-7; the match to TRBD1 covers 8 bases. The ends lost 3 bases at V and 4 bases at J; junction bases unmatched: 9. Germline CDR1 is SGHRS and CDR2 is YFSETQ. The CDR3 is made up of 15 amino acids.

This chain uses TRBV5-1 with TRBJ2-1, with D perhaps matching TRBD2 (6 bases). This CDR3 contains 11 residues. Germline V gene data show CDR1 as SGHRS and CDR2 as YFSETQ. V lost 6 bases and J lost 10, with 11 bases in between. The CDR3 region has the DNA TGCGCCAGCAATCGGGACTTAGAGCAGTTCTTC. Translating it yields CASNRDLEQFF.

This clone was counted only a few times. The V gene is TRBV4-1, the J gene TRBJ1-1; D gene ambiguous. The CDR3 runs 13 residues. In germline, CDR1 is MGHRA, CDR2 YSYEKL. Trimming shortened V by 0 bases and J by 11 bases, and 13 bases separated the two germline ends. In DNA, the CDR3 is TGCGCCAGCAGCCAAGATGAGGGCAGGTTGGCTTTCTTT. It is translated as CASSQDEGRLAFF.

Only a few counts were recorded for this clone. The chain combines TRBV9 with TRBJ1-1; tentatively, D is TRBD1 (6 bases). V lost 3 bases and J 1 base, leaving 19 bases between the germline ends. The CDR3 is 17 residues long. Germline V gene sequence: CDR1 SGDLS, CDR2 YYNGEE. In DNA form, the CDR3 reads TGTGCCAGCAGCGCCCGACCCCTACAGGGCTCGAACACTGAAGCTTTCTTT. Residues: CASSARPLQGSNTEAFF.

This rearrangement joins TRBV19 to TRBJ2-3, with D possibly called TRBD1 or TRBD2 (5 bases each). Germline-derived CDR1 and CDR2 are LNHDA and SQIVND (reference sequence). This CDR3 has 15 residues. Trimming removed 4 bases from V and 6 bases from J, with 17 bases in between. This CDR3 is CASSTRDRARDTQYF. The CDR3 DNA reads as TGTGCCAGTAGTACCCGGGACCGGGCGAGGGATACGCAGTATTTT.

The rearrangement uses TRBV30 and TRBJ1-4; no clear D. The CDR3 extends over 16 amino acids. Deletions cut 0 bases from V and 2 bases from J, with 13 bases between. CDR1 and CDR2 (germline): GTSNPN, SVGIG (reference sequence). The CDR3 DNA sequence: TGTGCCTGGAGTGTGTACGGCATCCCGACTAATGAAAAACTGTTTTTT. It yields the protein CAWSVYGIPTNEKLFF.

The chain combines TRBV15 with TRBJ1-4; D remains unclear. V lost 5 bases and J lost 7, with 8 bases in between. The germline CDR1 and CDR2 sequences are LNHNV and YYDKDF (reference sequence). The CDR3 loop spans 12 amino acids. DNA for the CDR3: TGTGCCACCAGCGCTCGGGGTGAAAAACTGTTTTTT. Its translation: CATSARGEKLFF.

The chain uses TRBV27 and TRBJ2-3; the match to TRBD1 covers 7 bases. CDR3 size: 14 residues. The J segment lost 4 bases and the V segment lost 4 bases, leaving 5 bases of the junction unmatched. The germline V gene encodes CDR1 MNHEY and CDR2 SMNVEV (reference sequence). The CDR3 bases are TGTGCCAGCAGTTCGACAGGGCTTGCAGATACGCAGTATTTT. It is translated as CASSSTGLADTQYF.

The CDR3 is CASSLVSGRRGPYEQYF. The DNA for the CDR3 is TGTGCCAGCAGCTTAGTTAGCGGGAGAAGGGGACCCTACGAGCAGTACTTC. The chain recombines TRBV7-9 with TRBJ2-7; 9 positions agree with TRBD2. V was clipped by 1 base and J by 2 bases; unmatched bases: 9. The CDR3 runs 17 residues. Germline V gives CDR1 SEHNR, CDR2 FQNEAQ (reference sequence).

The J gene is TRBJ1-5, the V gene TRBV19; D ambiguous. V lost 3 bases to trimming and J lost 0 bases, with 9 bases between them. This CDR3 comprises 15 residues. The germline V gene has CDR1 LNHDA and CDR2 SQIVND (reference sequence). This chain's CDR3 is CASSISGISNQPQHF. As DNA, the CDR3 is TGTGCCAGTAGTATCAGCGGGATTAGCAATCAGCCCCAGCATTTT.

The chain links TRBV6-1 to TRBJ1-4, with D unclear. V shed 5 bases and J shed 0 bases, with 10 bases lying between them. There are 15 residues in the CDR3. Germline V lookup: CDR1 MNHNS, CDR2 SASEGT. The CDR3 DNA follows: TGTGCCAGCAGTATTACAGTTGCAACTAATGAAAAACTGTTTTTT. The encoded protein is CASSITVATNEKLFF.

The CDR3 protein is CATSPRPQLAGYSYEQYF. The CDR3 DNA reads as TGTGCCACCAGCCCGCGGCCTCAACTAGCGGGGTACTCCTACGAGCAGTACTTC. V is TRBV15 and J is TRBJ2-7; 10 nucleotides line up with TRBD2. The germline V gene encodes CDR1 LNHNV and CDR2 YYDKDF (reference sequence). The CDR3 length is 18 residues. Trimming took 5 bases from V and 0 from J; bases not matched to a gene: 13.

The chain's CDR3 is CASSFRGSYNSPLHF. In DNA, the CDR3 is TGTGCCAGCAGTTTCCGGGGCTCCTATAATTCACCCCTCCACTTT. The V gene is TRBV27, the J gene TRBJ1-6; no reliable D call. From germline, CDR1 is MNHEY and CDR2 SMNVEV (reference sequence). This CDR3 contains 15 residues. Trimming left V 3 bases short and J 0 bases short, with 6 bases between.

This clone was seen just once. The rearrangement uses TRBV30 and TRBJ2-7, with D possibly TRBD1 on 5 matching bases. Per the germline V gene, CDR1 is GTSNPN and CDR2 is SVGIG (reference sequence). CDR3 size: 15 residues. Trimming removed 3 bases from V and 0 bases from J, with 15 bases in between. DNA for the CDR3: TGTGCCTGGAGACCCAAGGGGATTACCTCCTACGAGCAGTACTTC. Amino acid sequence: CAWRPKGITSYEQYF.

The chain combines TRBV5-5 with TRBJ2-1; possibly TRBD1 or TRBD2 for D (5 bases each). Trimming removed 4 bases at V and 8 bases at J, with 16 bases between. The germline V gene encodes CDR1 SGHKS and CDR2 YYEKEE (reference sequence). This CDR3 is 14 amino acids long. CDR3 sequence reads: CASSDMSGSDEQFF. The DNA for the CDR3 is TGTGCCAGCAGCGACATGTCAGGGAGCGATGAGCAGTTCTTC.

The V call is TRBV27, the J call TRBJ2-2, with TRBD2 matching 8 bases. CDR1 MNHEY and CDR2 SMNVEV come from the germline V gene (reference sequence). Losses at the gene ends were 5 bases for V and 4 bases for J; bases not matched to a gene: 9. This CDR3 is built from 16 residues. The CDR3 coding sequence is TGTGCCAGCAGTCCCCGGGGGGGCCGGTTCACCGGGGAGCTGTTTTTT. Amino acid sequence: CASSPRGGRFTGELFF.

The chain employs TRBV6-1 and TRBJ2-1; D not certain. The CDR3 spans 13 residues. Germline CDR1 reads MNHNS; CDR2 reads SASEGT. The V and J ends lost 0 bases and 8 bases respectively, with 8 bases between them. DNA of the CDR3: TGTGCCAGCAGTGAAGCGGGGTCCGATGAGCAGTTCTTC. It is translated as CASSEAGSDEQFF.

The gene calls are TRBV6-1 and TRBJ2-1; TRBD1 might be the D (7 bases). The V end was cut by 8 bases, the J end by 1 base, with 12 bases between. The germline V gene encodes CDR1 MNHNS and CDR2 SASEGT. The CDR3 extends over 14 amino acids. Here the CDR3 reads CASAPGGSYNEQFF. CDR3 nucleotides: TGTGCCAGCGCCCCAGGGGGGTCCTACAATGAGCAGTTCTTC.

V gene TRBV27 combines with J gene TRBJ2-2; D may be TRBD1 or TRBD2 (6 bases each). V gave up 7 bases and J gave up 3 bases, with 18 bases separating them. Germline lookup yields CDR1 MNHEY and CDR2 SMNVEV (reference sequence). The CDR3 contains 16 residues. CDR3 amino acids: CASNGRGLSDTGELFF. The DNA for the CDR3 is TGTGCCAGCAACGGCAGGGGACTTTCGGACACCGGGGAGCTGTTTTTT.